This T cell receptor beta chain was obtained from a study of quantifying T cell responses using KT2 cells. About the study: cDNA was made from DNase-treated RNA using alpha and beta constant primers.

The cDNA 3' end received a ligated oligonucleotide with a UMI. The first PCR ran 4 to 5 cycles with an equimolar RC1.1 and RC1.2 beta primer mix. TCRdb analysed the UMI-ligation and nested PCR reads with MiXCR anew, one entry per CDR3 protein. The sample includes 25,000 to 35,000 distinct CDR3 sequences, 7.3% seen only once; the top ten take roughly 14%. CDR1 is MNHEY and CDR2 is SVGAGI in the germline V gene. The V end was cut by 8 bases, the J end by 5 bases, with 12 bases between. This CDR3 has 12 amino acids. Fixed numbers of PBMC received varying amounts of KT2 cells. In its sample, this clonotype was seen many times.

This TCR derives from a human donor. The gene calls are TRBV6-5 and TRBJ1-2, with D possibly TRBD1 on 5 matching bases. The sample taken for sequencing was PBMCs spiked with cells of the T cell clone KT2. CDR3 amino acids: CASFRAGYGYTF. CDR3 DNA sequence: TGTGCCAGCTTTAGGGCAGGGTATGGCTACACCTTC.